The TCR beta chain under discussion was sequenced for a study of blood T cell repertoires in COVID-19. About the study: Sites in the United States, Italy and Spain provided acute and convalescent COVID-19 samples. In each case, the material was cDNA or gDNA derived from T cells, B-cell-depleted T cells, or PBMCs.

This CDR3 comprises 15 residues. Germline loops: CDR1 MDHEN, CDR2 SYDVKM. The V end was cut by 11 bases, the J end by 4 bases, with 21 bases between. Here immunoSEQ multiplex PCR was the method, and the copy in TCRdb shows in-frame clones only, minus some. The sample lists some 310,000 clones, 80% to 90% occurring once. The TCR was taken from a man in his fifties with active or convalescent COVID-19. Sequencing was done on a sample of peripheral blood. This chain connects TRBV28 to TRBJ1-3; D may be TRBD1 (5 bases). The CDR3 region is CACTDPEGIGNTIYF. The CDR3 bases are TGTGCCTGCACGGACCCGGAGGGGATAGGAAACACCATATATTTT.